This TCR beta chain originates from a study of blood T cell repertoires in COVID-19. Across the whole study: Nucleic acid was either cDNA or gDNA, and it came from T cells, B-cell-depleted T cells, or PBMCs.

Per the germline V gene, CDR1 is LGHDT and CDR2 is YNNKEL (reference sequence). The CDR3 is 16 residues long. V dropped 4 bases and J dropped 7; count of bases not matched to a gene: 7. Per the study methods: Counts of nucleated cells, estimated from reference gene primer amplification, were obtained. Sequencing used immunoSEQ multiplex PCR; TCRdb keeps in-frame clones, though not all of them. V and J calls and clone size are as listed in that table; D and trimming were resolved from the DNA. The sample yields fewer than 120,000 clones, 65% to 80% seen once. The sequence came from an older woman with acute or convalescent COVID-19. V is TRBV3-1 (or the pseudogene TRBV3-2) and J is TRBJ2-2; 12 bases align to TRBD2. The specimen sequenced was peripheral blood. The CDR3 loop is CASSLASGGAGGELFF. DNA of the CDR3: TGTGCCAGCAGCCTGGCTAGCGGGGGGGCTGGCGGGGAGCTGTTTTTT.